Listed below are T cell receptor beta chains from one sample, sequenced in a study of T cells in Graves' hyperthyroidism and ophthalmopathy. Via MiXCR, TCRdb re-called the multiplex PCR reads, giving one row per CDR3 protein. The sample lists about 570,000 distinct CDR3 sequences; about 43% were seen once. What was sequenced was peripheral blood or thyroid tissue (not recorded which). The source of these receptors is an adult woman with Graves' disease, either hyperthyroidism or ophthalmopathy (not recorded which). CDR3s include the opening cysteine and the closing phenylalanine or tryptophan. Each record gives: clone size, V gene, J gene, D gene, CDR3 protein, CDR3 DNA. The D gene is left open where the match is weak. Where a row states a size, it is once, few, many or the class of an expanded clone; other rows omit it.

>NA|TRBV4-1|TRBJ2-3|NA
CASSQAADTQYF
TGCGCCAGCAGCCAAGCCGCAGATACGCAGTATTTT
>many|TRBV19|TRBJ1-2|NA
CASTTRRTPNYGYTF
TGTGCCAGTACCACCCGAAGGACACCTAACTATGGCTACACCTTC
>NA|TRBV12-3/TRBV12-4|TRBJ1-6|NA
CASSPTLGSPLHF
TGTGCCAGCAGTCCAACCCTGGGTTCACCCCTCCACTTT
>NA|TRBV7-2|TRBJ2-2|NA
CASSLTRRGSCFF
NA
>once|TRBV7-9|TRBJ2-4|TRBD2
CASSSGLAGERNIQYF
TGTGCCAGCAGCTCGGGACTAGCGGGGGAAAGGAACATTCAGTACTTC
>NA|TRBV10-3|TRBJ2-7|TRBD2
CAISESRTSSSYEQYF
TGTGCCATCAGTGAGTCTAGGACTAGCAGCTCCTACGAGCAGTACTTC
>many|TRBV12-3/TRBV12-4|TRBJ1-1|NA
CASSGVDSEAFF
TGTGCCAGCAGTGGCGTGGACAGTGAAGCTTTCTTT
>many|TRBV7-9|TRBJ2-2|NA
CASSRDFTGELFF
TGTGCCAGCAGCAGGGACTTCACCGGGGAGCTGTTTTTT
>many|TRBV6-5|TRBJ2-7|NA
CASSALGYEQYF
TGTGCCAGCAGTGCGCTCGGATACGAGCAGTACTTC
>NA|TRBV29-1|TRBJ1-4|NA
CSVGRGTGHGKLFF
TGCAGCGTTGGAAGGGGGACGGGCCATGGAAAACTGTTTTTT
>once|TRBV10-2|TRBJ2-7|TRBD1
CASSLNPTGTGDEQYF
TGTGCCAGCAGCCTGAACCCGACGGGGACAGGGGACGAGCAGTACTTC
>NA|TRBV12-3/TRBV12-4|TRBJ2-5|NA
CASSLLAKTQYF
TGTGCCAGCAGCTTACTGGCTAAGACCCAGTACTTC
>many|TRBV4-1|TRBJ2-7|NA
CASSPSILYEQYF
TGCGCCAGCAGCCCCTCGATCCTCTACGAGCAGTACTTC
>many|TRBV7-8|TRBJ2-2|NA
CASSLGGWTPGYTGELFF
TGTGCCAGCAGCTTAGGGGGGTGGACCCCGGGGTACACCGGGGAGCTGTTTTTT
>once|TRBV14|TRBJ2-5|NA
CASSQGAGRGTQYF
TGTGCCAGCAGCCAAGGAGCAGGAAGGGGCACCCAGTACTTC
>NA|TRBV14|TRBJ2-5|NA
CATGQPQETQYF
TGTGCCACCGGACAGCCCCAAGAGACCCAGTACTTC
>many|TRBV7-8|TRBJ2-7|TRBD1
CASSARDRAFTALYEQYF
TGTGCCAGCAGCGCTAGGGACAGGGCGTTCACCGCCCTCTACGAGCAGTACTTC
>many|TRBV7-9|TRBJ1-4|NA
CASSPGVALFF
TGTGCCAGCAGCCCCGGGGTTGCACTGTTTTTT
>many|TRBV2|TRBJ1-4|NA
CASSLPRIEAVEEKLFF
TGTGCCAGCAGCCTGCCCCGGATAGAGGCAGTAGAGGAAAAACTGTTTTTT
>NA|TRBV20-1|TRBJ1-2|TRBD1
CSATRPGQGSYGYTF
TGCAGTGCTACCAGACCGGGACAGGGATCGTATGGCTACACCTTC
>NA|TRBV4-3|TRBJ1-3|NA
CASSQPGAIGNTIYF
TGCGCCAGCAGCCAACCGGGGGCAATAGGAAACACCATATATTTT
>many|TRBV5-6|TRBJ2-5|TRBD1
CASSGTGVQETQYF
TGTGCCAGCAGCGGTACAGGGGTCCAAGAGACCCAGTACTTC
>NA|TRBV5-1|TRBJ2-3|NA
CASSLLGADTQYF
TGCGCCAGCAGCTTGTTGGGGGCAGATACGCAGTATTTT
>many|TRBV28|TRBJ1-6|TRBD1
CATNGRGLEPLHF
TGTGCCACGAACGGCAGGGGGCTTGAACCCCTCCACTTT
>NA|TRBV10-3|TRBJ1-6|NA
CAISESWGHNSPLHF
TGTGCCATCAGTGAGTCATGGGGGCACAATTCACCCCTCCACTTT
>NA|TRBV2|TRBJ1-2|NA
CASGAQGGIGYTF
TGTGCCAGCGGAGCCCAGGGAGGTATTGGCTACACCTTC
>NA|TRBV27|TRBJ1-5|NA
CASSPLGRSNQPQHF
TGTGCCAGCAGTCCCCTCGGACGGAGCAATCAGCCCCAGCATTTT
>NA|TRBV20-1|TRBJ2-5|TRBD1
CSAREGGGQPQYF
TGCAGTGCTAGAGAAGGGGGCGGTCAGCCCCAGTACTTC
>many|TRBV9|TRBJ2-5|TRBD2
CASSVHRSGTKEETQYF
TGTGCCAGCAGCGTCCACCGCTCCGGGACTAAAGAAGAGACCCAGTACTTC
>NA|TRBV7-2|TRBJ1-2|NA
CASSRVFDGYTF
TGTGCCAGCAGCCGAGTCTTTGATGGCTACACCTTC
>once|TRBV2|TRBJ2-2|NA
CASSVRGLFF
TGTGCCAGCAGTGTCAGGGGGCTGTTTTTT
>many|TRBV20-1|TRBJ1-4|NA
CSARRGGAREKLFF
TGCAGTGCTAGAAGAGGGGGGGCCAGGGAAAAACTGTTTTTT
>NA|TRBV7-9|TRBJ2-1|TRBD2
CASSYWGTSGSSYNEQFF
TGTGCCAGCAGTTACTGGGGGACTAGCGGGAGCTCCTACAATGAGCAGTTCTTC
>NA|TRBV15|TRBJ1-2|NA
CASSSGGHYGYTF
TGTGCCAGTAGTTCCGGGGGCCACTATGGCTACACCTTC
>many|TRBV12-3/TRBV12-4|TRBJ1-6|NA
CASSLGAGRSSYNSPLHF
TGTGCCAGCAGTTTAGGGGCAGGACGCAGCTCCTATAATTCACCCCTCCACTTT
>NA|TRBV10-3|TRBJ1-5|NA
CAISGNRDSQPQHF
TGTGCCATCAGTGGAAACCGGGACTCTCAGCCCCAGCATTTT
>NA|TRBV5-1|TRBJ1-1|NA
CTSSSDRRWNTEAFF
TGCACTAGCAGCTCGGACAGACGATGGAACACTGAAGCTTTCTTT
>many|TRBV4-1|TRBJ1-5|NA
CASSQVMTQPQHF
TGCGCCAGCAGCCAAGTGATGACCCAGCCCCAGCATTTT
>many|TRBV15|TRBJ2-5|TRBD2
CATSRDGGRAQTQYF
TGTGCCACCAGCAGAGACGGTGGGAGGGCCCAGACCCAGTACTTC
>many|TRBV4-1|TRBJ2-2|TRBD2
CASSRSGSRATGELFF
TGCGCCAGCAGCCGTAGCGGGAGTCGGGCCACCGGGGAGCTGTTTTTT
>many|TRBV2|TRBJ2-7|TRBD1
CASTTGDSYEQYF
TGTGCCAGCACCACAGGGGATTCCTACGAGCAGTACTTC
>many|TRBV12-3/TRBV12-4|TRBJ1-6|NA
CASSLILSSPLHF
TGTGCCAGCAGTCTCATTTTAAGTTCACCCCTCCACTTT
>NA|TRBV10-3|TRBJ1-1|TRBD1
CAIGETGGMAEAFF
TGTGCCATCGGCGAGACAGGGGGTATGGCTGAAGCTTTCTTT
>many|TRBV4-1|TRBJ1-4|NA
CASSHPTGGVEKLFF
TGCGCCAGCAGCCATCCCACCGGGGGAGTTGAAAAACTGTTTTTT
>many|TRBV10-2|TRBJ1-2|NA
CATADSQNYGYTF
TGCGCCACCGCGGACAGCCAAAACTATGGCTACACCTTC
>few|TRBV28|TRBJ1-2|NA
CASSFRVSGLGYTF
TGTGCCAGCAGTTTTCGAGTGTCCGGTCTCGGCTACACCTTC
>NA|TRBV7-9|TRBJ2-5|TRBD1
CASSDSTLDRVSIRAYQETQYF
TGTGCCAGCAGTGACTCTACGCTAGACAGGGTATCTATCCGCGCGTACCAAGAGACCCAGTACTTC
>many|TRBV12-3/TRBV12-4|TRBJ1-6|TRBD1
CASSKAGGASYNSPLHF
TGTGCCAGCAGTAAAGCAGGGGGCGCTTCCTATAATTCACCCCTCCACTTT
>NA|TRBV6-2/TRBV6-3|TRBJ1-1|TRBD1
CASRSPGQQDTEAFF
TGTGCCAGCAGATCCCCGGGACAGCAGGACACTGAAGCTTTCTTT
>NA|TRBV14|TRBJ2-5|NA
CASSQVARGRLQETQYF
TGTGCCAGCAGCCAAGTGGCGAGGGGCAGGTTACAAGAGACCCAGTACTTC
>NA|TRBV7-8|TRBJ2-5|NA
CASSLVEVNGGAMYF
TGTGCCAGCAGCTTGGTGGAAGTAAACGGCGGGGCGATGTACTTC
>many|TRBV19|TRBJ1-4|TRBD1
CASTVNRGEKLFF
TGTGCCAGTACCGTAAACAGGGGTGAAAAACTGTTTTTT